This paragraph reports one T cell receptor beta chain. Its target is not known. This sample stems from a study of CD8 T cells in ankylosing spondylitis. General study findings and limits: Clones linked to disease, bearing a CD8+ phenotype, were relatively rare in peripheral blood. In ankylosing spondylitis blood, a motif of roughly eight highly homologous TCR beta variants appeared characteristic. Reports say disease-linked clones showed up significantly more in matched ankylosing spondylitis synovial fluid.

The germline gives CDR1 MNHEY, CDR2 SVGEGT. The CDR3 runs 16 residues. V shed 6 bases and J 3 bases; nucleotides not matched to a gene: 7. It was by quantitative 5'-RACE with molecular barcodes that TCR beta libraries were made. TCRdb processed the 5' RACE reads anew with MiXCR; each CDR3 protein has one entry. The data show approximately 500,000 distinct CDR3 sequences, about 13% seen once. The sequencing input was blood, either unsorted or a sorted T cell fraction (not recorded which). The chain joins TRBV6-2 or TRBV6-3 to TRBJ2-4; TRBD2 agrees at 11 bases. The source of this sequence is a male donor with ankylosing spondylitis. The DNA for the CDR3 is TGTGCCAGCAGCATGACTAGCGGGATTGGCAAAAACATTCAGTACTTC. Residues: CASSMTSGIGKNIQYF.